The rows below give T cell receptor beta chains drawn from one sample of a study of blood T cell repertoires in COVID-19. Assay used: immunoSEQ multiplex PCR; TCRdb lists only in-frame clones, some missing. The sample has 120,000 or so clones, roughly 90% seen once; the top ten hold around 7.3%. The specimen was peripheral blood. These receptors were collected from a man over 45 with acute or convalescent COVID-19. The CDR3 runs from the conserved cysteine through the conserved F or W. The order of the fields is D gene, J gene, clone size, V gene, CDR3 protein, CDR3 DNA. D genes are given only for firm matches. Clone size, where shown, is once, few, many, or a class for clones that have expanded.

TRBD1	TRBJ2-5	.	TRBV27	CASSGQGEETQYF	TGTGCCAGCAGTGGACAGGGGGAAGAGACCCAGTACTTC
TRBD2	TRBJ2-2	.	TRBV5-1	CASSLRTSGVPPGELFF	TGCGCCAGCAGCTTGAGAACTAGCGGGGTCCCCCCCGGGGAGCTGTTTTTT
.	TRBJ1-1	once	TRBV7-2	CASSLSVSGSTEAFF	TGTGCCAGCAGCTTAAGTGTCAGCGGGAGCACTGAAGCTTTCTTT
.	TRBJ2-3	.	TRBV9	CASSARVGADTQYF	TGTGCCAGCAGCGCCAGGGTAGGGGCAGATACGCAGTATTTT
TRBD1	TRBJ1-2	.	TRBV5-6	CASRDRGLSYGYTF	TGTGCCAGCAGGGACAGGGGGCTCAGCTATGGCTACACCTTC
TRBD2	TRBJ2-2	.	TRBV11-3	CASRTSGSTGELFF	TGTGCCAGCAGGACTAGCGGGAGCACCGGGGAGCTGTTTTTT
TRBD1	TRBJ1-5	.	TRBV6-5	CASNRGPRQPQHF	TGTGCCAGTAACAGGGGGCCGAGGCAGCCCCAGCATTTT
TRBD1	TRBJ1-2	.	TRBV4-1	CASSLLTGVPTGYTF	TGCGCCAGCAGCCTTCTAACAGGGGTTCCTACTGGCTACACCTTC
.	TRBJ1-2	once	TRBV30	CAWSVSATANYGYTF	TGTGCCTGGAGTGTATCGGCAACAGCTAACTATGGCTACACCTTC
.	TRBJ2-6	once	TRBV29-1	CSVDEVSGANVLTF	TGCAGCGTTGATGAGGTCTCTGGGGCCAACGTCCTGACTTTC
.	TRBJ1-6	.	TRBV9	CASSSRAGEGSPLHF	TGTGCCAGCAGCTCTCGCGCAGGGGAGGGCTCACCCCTCCACTTT
.	TRBJ2-5	.	TRBV15	CATSSSASGYQETQYF	TGTGCCACCAGCAGTAGCGCCTCCGGGTACCAAGAGACCCAGTACTTC
TRBD1	TRBJ1-1	once	TRBV5-4	CASSTRGQGISAFF	TGTGCCAGCAGCACGCGGGGACAGGGGATATCAGCTTTCTTT
.	TRBJ2-1	.	TRBV11-3	CASSVRRGEQFF	TGTGCCAGCAGCGTTCGTCGGGGTGAGCAGTTCTTC
.	TRBJ2-3	once	TRBV10-3	CAISESSGGTDTQYF	TGTGCCATCAGTGAGTCCTCGGGAGGCACAGATACGCAGTATTTT
TRBD2	TRBJ2-7	.	TRBV6-5	CASSFSGLAGDIEQYF	TGTGCCAGCAGTTTCTCCGGACTAGCGGGAGACATCGAGCAGTACTTC
.	TRBJ2-1	.	TRBV6-4	CASSATGDSYNEQFF	TGTGCCAGCAGTGCGACGGGAGACTCCTACAATGAGCAGTTCTTC
TRBD1	TRBJ1-1	.	TRBV5-4	CASSEGQLNTEAFF	TGTGCCAGCAGCGAGGGACAGCTGAACACTGAAGCTTTCTTT
TRBD1	TRBJ2-2	.	TRBV7-9	CASSSKDRANTGELFF	TGTGCCAGCAGCTCCAAGGACAGGGCCAACACCGGGGAGCTGTTTTTT
TRBD1	TRBJ2-7	.	TRBV13	CASSLRRTGVHEQYF	TGTGCCAGCAGCCTACGCCGGACAGGGGTACACGAGCAGTACTTC
TRBD1	TRBJ1-1	.	TRBV6-5	CASRDGQGMNTEAFF	TGTGCCAGCAGGGACGGACAGGGGATGAACACTGAAGCTTTCTTT
.	TRBJ2-7	.	TRBV5-6	CASSFLGGIGYEQYF	TGTGCCAGCAGCTTTCTTGGAGGGATTGGGTACGAGCAGTACTTC
TRBD2	TRBJ2-7	.	TRBV7-2	CASSWTSASYEQYF	TGTGCCAGCAGCTGGACTAGCGCGTCCTACGAGCAGTACTTC
TRBD1	TRBJ2-2	.	TRBV5-1	CASNQGTGDTGELFF	TGCGCCAGCAACCAAGGGACAGGGGATACCGGGGAGCTGTTTTTT
TRBD1	TRBJ2-5	.	TRBV5-1	CASSLLGTGGGETQYF	TGCGCCAGCAGCTTGCTTGGGACAGGGGGCGGAGAGACCCAGTACTTC
.	TRBJ2-4	.	TRBV11-2	CASSSRDTWEAKNIQYF	TGTGCCAGCAGCTCTCGGGACACCTGGGAGGCCAAAAACATTCAGTACTTC
TRBD1	TRBJ2-7	.	TRBV6-5	CATRQGDYEQYF	TGTGCCACTAGACAGGGGGACTACGAGCAGTACTTC
TRBD1	TRBJ1-2	.	TRBV18	CASSLTSTGTHGYTF	TGTGCCAGCTCACTTACTTCGACAGGGACGCATGGCTACACCTTC
.	TRBJ2-7	.	TRBV11-2	CASSLEAVEQYF	TGTGCCAGCAGCTTAGAGGCGGTCGAGCAGTACTTC
.	TRBJ1-4	.	TRBV7-9	CASRQGLGEKLFF	TGTGCCAGCCGGCAGGGTTTAGGTGAAAAACTGTTTTTT
.	TRBJ1-2	.	TRBV27	CASSSQGYGYTF	TGTGCCAGCAGTTCACAGGGTTATGGCTACACCTTC
TRBD1	TRBJ2-3	.	TRBV10-3	CATQTGVGTDTQYF	TGTGCCACCCAGACAGGGGTGGGCACAGATACGCAGTATTTT
.	TRBJ2-5	.	TRBV12-3/TRBV12-4	CASRENEETQYF	TGTGCCAGCCGGGAGAACGAAGAGACCCAGTACTTC
TRBD2	TRBJ2-5	.	TRBV24-1	CATSESTSGGQETQYF	TGTGCCACCAGTGAGTCGACTAGCGGAGGCCAAGAGACCCAGTACTTC
.	TRBJ2-1	.	TRBV29-1	CSVVTRGSHNEQFF	TGCAGCGTTGTTACACGGGGGTCCCACAATGAGCAGTTCTTC
.	TRBJ2-7	.	TRBV4-1	CASSQDPGSQFGYEQYF	TGCGCCAGCAGCCAAGATCCCGGGTCCCAGTTTGGCTACGAGCAGTACTTC
TRBD1	TRBJ1-2	.	TRBV15	CATSRAGSGGGYTF	TGTGCCACCAGCAGAGCGGGATCAGGGGGTGGCTACACCTTC
TRBD2	TRBJ2-3	.	TRBV27	CASSLMRTSGTDTQYF	TGTGCCAGCAGTTTAATGCGGACTAGCGGCACAGATACGCAGTATTTT
.	TRBJ2-1	.	TRBV24-1	CATSEGAGLYNEQFF	TGTGCCACCAGTGAAGGGGCGGGGCTGTACAATGAGCAGTTCTTC
.	TRBJ1-4	.	TRBV12-5	CASGSGHLGSEKLFF	TGTGCTAGTGGTTCGGGACACCTAGGAAGTGAAAAACTGTTTTTT
.	TRBJ1-1	.	TRBV7-9	CASSLLQNTEAFF	TGTGCCAGCAGCTTATTACAGAACACTGAAGCTTTCTTT
TRBD1	TRBJ2-5	.	TRBV29-1	CSVDYRGRETQYF	TGCAGCGTTGACTACAGGGGGCGCGAGACCCAGTACTTC
.	TRBJ1-2	.	TRBV19	CASSMDAFGGGYTF	TGTGCCAGTAGTATGGACGCCTTTGGAGGTGGCTACACCTTC
TRBD1	TRBJ1-2	.	TRBV7-2	CASSFPTGGANGYTF	TGTGCCAGCAGCTTCCCTACAGGGGGCGCGAATGGCTACACCTTC
.	TRBJ1-2	.	TRBV5-6	CASSARSGKGYTF	TGTGCCAGCAGCGCGCGGTCAGGGAAGGGCTACACCTTC
TRBD2	TRBJ2-1	once	TRBV11-2	CASSHRLAGGDGEQFF	TGTGCCAGCAGCCACCGGTTAGCGGGAGGGGACGGTGAGCAGTTCTTC
.	TRBJ2-5	once	TRBV5-6	CASSLSSMVETQYF	TGTGCCAGCAGCTTGTCTAGCATGGTGGAGACCCAGTACTTC
TRBD2	TRBJ2-1	.	TRBV6-6	CASSYGTSGYNEQFF	TGTGCCAGCAGTTATGGGACTAGCGGTTACAATGAGCAGTTCTTC
.	TRBJ1-2	.	TRBV27	CASSKQGHNYGYTF	TGTGCCAGCAGCAAACAGGGTCACAACTATGGCTACACCTTC
TRBD2	TRBJ2-3	few	TRBV6-4	CASSEAGGTDTQYF	TGTGCCAGCAGTGAAGCGGGAGGCACAGATACGCAGTATTTT
.	TRBJ2-7	.	TRBV5-4	CATRGQRTYEQYF	TGTGCCACAAGAGGACAAAGGACCTACGAGCAGTACTTC
TRBD2	TRBJ2-7	.	TRBV5-1	CASSYGTSGRYHEQYF	TGCGCCAGCAGTTATGGGACTAGCGGGAGGTACCACGAGCAGTACTTC
.	TRBJ2-5	.	TRBV27	CASSLLWGGAETQYF	TGTGCCAGCAGTTTACTTTGGGGGGGGGCAGAGACCCAGTACTTC
.	TRBJ2-7	.	TRBV30	CAWGAFEQYF	TGTGCCTGGGGAGCTTTCGAGCAGTACTTC
TRBD1	TRBJ1-6	.	TRBV5-4	CASSSPEGARNSPLHF	TGTGCCAGCAGCTCCCCGGAGGGGGCGCGAAATTCACCCCTCCACTTT
.	TRBJ2-7	.	TRBV6-5	CASRPAGASYEQYF	TGTGCCAGCAGGCCAGCGGGTGCCTCCTACGAGCAGTACTTC
TRBD2	TRBJ2-7	.	TRBV6-2/TRBV6-3	CASSQTTFGLGSSYEQYF	TGTGCCAGCAGCCAAACTACATTCGGACTAGGTAGCTCCTACGAGCAGTACTTC
.	TRBJ1-4	once	TRBV7-7	CASNQRSGGRGSNEKLFF	TGTGCCAGCAACCAACGCTCGGGGGGGCGCGGGTCTAATGAAAAACTGTTTTTT
TRBD1	TRBJ2-7	.	TRBV19	CASKGDRGSYEQYF	TGTGCCAGTAAGGGGGACAGGGGCTCCTACGAGCAGTACTTC
.	TRBJ1-2	.	TRBV12-2	CASRSGQKDNYGYTF	TGTGCAAGTCGCTCCGGACAGAAAGATAACTATGGCTACACCTTC